What follows are 30 T cell receptor beta chains derived from one specimen sequenced in a study of blood T cell repertoires in COVID-19. TCRdb's copy holds only in-frame clones and misses some; the assay was immunoSEQ multiplex PCR. This sample yields about 230,000 clones, of which around 84% are seen a single time; around 18% belongs to the top ten. Source material: peripheral blood. Receptor source: a woman aged 80 or over with active or convalescent COVID-19.

The chain employs TRBV7-2 and TRBJ2-5, with D possibly matching TRBD2 (5 bases). CDR1 and CDR2 from the germline V gene are SGHTA and FQGNSA. The CDR3 length is 14 residues. The V gene lost 1 base and the J gene lost 6 bases, with 12 bases spanning the gap. CDR3 nucleotides: TGTGCCAGCAGCTTAGATACGAGGGAAAAGACCCAGTACTTC. Amino acids: CASSLDTREKTQYF. The entire variable domain, with the rest obtained from reference TRBV7-2 and TRBJ2-5, is as follows: GAGVSQSPSNKVTEKGKDVELRCDPISGHTALYWYRQSLGQGLEFLIYFQGNSAPDKSGLPSDRFSAERTGGSVSTLTIQRTQQEDSAVYLCASSLDTREKTQYFGPGTRLLVL.

The V and J genes are TRBV2 and TRBJ2-2; tentatively, D is TRBD1 (6 bases). Germline CDR1 SNHLY, CDR2 FYNNEI. Trimming took 5 bases from V and 7 from J, leaving 11 bases between them. The CDR3 totals 13 residues. CDR3 residues: CASSLQGIGELFF. The CDR3 bases are TGTGCCAGCAGTCTCCAGGGGATCGGGGAGCTGTTTTTT.

A note on this clone: A read error may produce the germline difference seen at one junction end. This chain links TRBV7-7 with TRBJ2-7; the match to TRBD1 covers 7 bases. The CDR3 runs 14 residues. Looked up from germline, CDR1 is SSHAT and CDR2 is FNYEAQ (reference sequence). CDR3 protein: CASSHGQVSYEQYF. The CDR3 DNA is TGTGCTAGCAGCCACGGACAGGTCTCCTACGAGCAGTACTTC.

This chain joins TRBV15 and TRBJ1-5; tentative D call: TRBD1 (5 bases). The CDR3 length is 15 residues. Deletions cut 7 bases from V and 5 bases from J, with 18 bases between. Germline CDR1 is LNHNV and CDR2 is YYDKDF (reference sequence). The CDR3: CATIKRGAGDQPQHF. DNA of the CDR3: TGTGCCACCATCAAGAGAGGGGCGGGGGATCAGCCCCAGCATTTT.

The rearrangement joins TRBV4-3 to TRBJ1-4; D is possibly TRBD1 (5 bases). Germline CDR1 LGHNA, CDR2 YSLEER. CDR3 length equals 16 residues. V was clipped by 0 bases and J by 5 bases, with 13 bases between them. CDR3 loop: CASSQDDRAGNEKLFF. The CDR3 region has the DNA TGCGCCAGCAGCCAAGACGATCGGGCAGGGAATGAAAAACTGTTTTTT.

V is TRBV11-2 and J is TRBJ2-3; TRBD2 might be the D (5 bases). V dropped 2 bases and J dropped 6 bases, with 12 bases sitting between them. Germline CDR1 reads SGHAT; CDR2 reads FQNNGV. CDR3 length equals 14 residues. CDR3 DNA: TGTGCCAGCAGCTTATTTCTGACTATGGATACGCAGTATTTT. Protein product: CASSLFLTMDTQYF.

This clone came up once. The rearrangement links TRBV6-6 to TRBJ1-4; 7 nucleotides line up with TRBD1. J gave up 7 bases and V 5 bases, and 10 bases lay outside the gene matches. Germline loops: CDR1 MNHNY, CDR2 SVGAGI (reference sequence). The CDR3 totals 15 residues. CDR3 sequence (DNA): TGTGCCAGCAGTACCCCTGAGGGGGCACCTGAAAAACTGTTTTTT. Its protein product is CASSTPEGAPEKLFF.

The chain uses TRBV5-1 and TRBJ1-2; 9 bases line up with TRBD1. This CDR3 comprises 14 residues. Germline assignment: CDR1 SGHRS and CDR2 YFSETQ. The V gene end was trimmed by 4 bases and the J gene end by 5 bases; junction bases not matched to a gene: 6. The CDR3 loop is CASSVQGAIYGYTF. The DNA for the CDR3 is TGCGCCAGCAGCGTACAGGGGGCAATTTATGGCTACACCTTC.

V and J are TRBV28 and TRBJ1-2, with D unresolved. Trimming shortened V by 8 bases and J by 6 bases, and 19 bases separated the two germline ends. CDR1 is MDHEN and CDR2 is SYDVKM in the germline V gene. This CDR3 has 14 residues. The CDR3 DNA follows: TGTGCCAGCCTTACGCCTTCTGAGATGGATGGCTACACCTTC. Encoded protein: CASLTPSEMDGYTF.

The chain recombines TRBV19 with TRBJ1-5, with D unresolved. The V gene lost 2 bases and the J gene lost 1 base, with 6 bases spanning the gap. Looked up from germline, CDR1 is LNHDA and CDR2 is SQIVND (reference sequence). This CDR3 has 14 amino acids. The CDR3 nucleotides are TGTGCCAGTAGTATACACAAGAGCAATCAGCCCCAGCATTTT. It encodes CASSIHKSNQPQHF. The full variable domain, completed using reference TRBV19 and TRBJ1-5, is DGGITQSPKYLFRKEGQNVTLSCEQNLNHDAMYWYRQDPGQGLRLIYYSQIVNDFQKGDIAEGYSVSREKKESFPLTVTSAQKNPTAFYLCASSIHKSNQPQHFGDGTRLSIL.

This chain uses TRBV7-9 with TRBJ2-3, with D possibly TRBD2 on 7 matching bases. CDR1 and CDR2 (germline): SEHNR, FQNEAQ (reference sequence). The germline V and J ends were trimmed by 5 bases and 7 bases, with 16 bases remaining between them. This CDR3 comprises 14 residues. The CDR3 sequence: CASSPLRGGNTQYF. In DNA, the CDR3 is TGTGCCAGCAGCCCTCTTAGGGGGGGCAATACGCAGTATTTT.

This sequence joins TRBV7-8 and TRBJ2-1; tentative D call: TRBD2 (6 bases). The CDR3 is made up of 15 amino acids. Germline V gives CDR1 SGHVS, CDR2 FQNEAQ. The germline V and J ends were trimmed by 5 bases and 6 bases, with 17 bases remaining between them. The CDR3, as DNA: TGTGCCAGCAGCCGAGTCGGCGGGAAGGGCAATGAGCAGTTCTTC. It is translated as CASSRVGGKGNEQFF.

This sequence joins TRBV11-2 and TRBJ1-5; TRBD1 might be the D (5 bases). Deletions cut 1 base from V and 6 bases from J, with 16 bases between. Germline CDR1 SGHAT, CDR2 FQNNGV. There are 16 residues in the CDR3. CDR3 nucleotide sequence: TGTGCCAGCAGCTTAGGAGTCGGGTCGGGGGGTCAGCCCCAGCATTTT. Its translation is CASSLGVGSGGQPQHF.

The chain recombines TRBV6-5 with TRBJ2-3; D is unclear. V was trimmed by 0 bases and J by 2 bases, leaving 6 bases between them. The CDR3 extends over 14 amino acids. CDR1 is MNHEY, CDR2 SVGAGI, per germline. This chain's CDR3 is CASSYSGNTDTQYF. In nucleotides, the CDR3 is TGTGCCAGCAGTTACTCTGGCAACACAGATACGCAGTATTTT.

This clone has only one observation. The chain combines TRBV28 with TRBJ1-2; 9 bases are shared with TRBD1. Germline CDR1 and CDR2: MDHEN and SYDVKM. The CDR3 is 15 amino acids. Trimming took 6 bases from V and 4 from J; bases not matched to a gene: 9. The CDR3 is CASRLGTGLGYGYTF. For the CDR3, the DNA is TGTGCCAGCAGACTAGGGACAGGGTTAGGCTATGGCTACACCTTC.

The chain employs TRBV2 and TRBJ2-7; tentative D call: TRBD1 (5 bases). The CDR3 covers 13 residues. Germline V lookup: CDR1 SNHLY, CDR2 FYNNEI. Trimming pared 6 bases from V and 6 bases from J, leaving 15 bases between. As DNA, the CDR3 is TGTGCCAGCAGAATTTCAGGGTCGGGCGAGCAGTACTTC. The encoded protein is CASRISGSGEQYF.

Here the CDR3 DNA reads TGTGCCACCAGCAGAGACGAGGGAACCTACGAGCAGTACTTC. Residues: CATSRDEGTYEQYF. This chain connects TRBV15 to TRBJ2-7, with D perhaps matching TRBD2 (5 bases). Per germline, CDR1 LNHNV and CDR2 YYDKDF (reference sequence). The CDR3 has 14 residues. V gave up 0 bases and J gave up 2 bases, with 8 bases separating them.

This chain connects TRBV2 to TRBJ1-1, with 11 nucleotides matching TRBD1. Germline CDR1 is SNHLY and CDR2 is FYNNEI. With V trimmed by 5 bases and J by 11 bases, 10 bases remained unmatched. The CDR3 length is 14 residues. The CDR3 sequence is CASSPRGQGGRAFF. As DNA, the CDR3 is TGTGCCAGCAGTCCCCGGGGACAGGGGGGCAGGGCTTTCTTT.

The chain employs TRBV6-2 or TRBV6-3 and TRBJ1-1, with TRBD1 identical over 9 bases. After removal of 5 bases from V and 1 base from J, the junction contained 5 bases not matched to a gene. CDR1 and CDR2 (germline): MNHEY, SVGEGT. The CDR3 length is 15 residues. In DNA form, the CDR3 reads TGTGCCAGCAGTAAAGGACAGGGGTGGAACACTGAAGCTTTCTTT. This codes for CASSKGQGWNTEAFF.

This clone has a single count. The V call is TRBV7-2, the J call TRBJ2-1; 9 nucleotides match TRBD2. The germline V gene has CDR1 SGHTA and CDR2 FQGNSA. J gave up 7 bases and V 7 bases, and 8 bases lay outside the gene matches. The CDR3 is 14 amino acids. For the CDR3, the DNA is TGTGCCAGCACCAACAGCGGGGGGTGGAATGAGCAGTTCTTC. It translates to CASTNSGGWNEQFF.

The chain joins TRBV24-1 to TRBJ1-2; 10 nucleotides line up with TRBD1. Germline lookup yields CDR1 KGHDR and CDR2 SFDVKD. The CDR3 sequence is 15 residues long. J was trimmed by 6 bases and V by 3 bases; bases with no gene match: 6. The CDR3 reads CATSDPGTGVDGYTF. The CDR3, as DNA: TGTGCCACCAGTGATCCCGGGACAGGGGTAGATGGCTACACCTTC.

The chain uses TRBV5-1 and TRBJ2-1, with a weak D call TRBD2 (5 bases). V was clipped by 4 bases and J by 8 bases, with 7 bases between them. CDR3 length: 11 amino acids. Germline CDR1 SGHRS, CDR2 YFSETQ. CDR3 region: CASSEGDEQFF. The CDR3, as DNA: TGCGCCAGCAGCGAGGGAGATGAGCAGTTCTTC.

V and J are TRBV12-5 and TRBJ2-1; 11 positions match TRBD2. J lost 8 bases, V lost 3 bases, and 6 bases had no gene match. CDR1 and CDR2 (germline): LGHNT, FRNRAP. CDR3 length: 15 residues. The CDR3 loop is CASGFGSGRADEQFF. In DNA, the CDR3 is TGTGCTAGTGGTTTTGGTAGCGGGAGGGCCGATGAGCAGTTCTTC.

V gene TRBV7-2 combines with J gene TRBJ1-5, with 11 positions matching TRBD1. The CDR3 is 15 amino acids. V was clipped by 5 bases and J by 7 bases; unmatched bases: 7. Looked up from germline, CDR1 is SGHTA and CDR2 is FQGNSA. CDR3 coding DNA: TGTGCCAGCAGCACCGGGACAGGGGGTCAGCAGCCCCAGCATTTT. Protein: CASSTGTGGQQPQHF. The full variable domain, completed using reference TRBV7-2 and TRBJ1-5, is GAGVSQSPSNKVTEKGKDVELRCDPISGHTALYWYRQSLGQGLEFLIYFQGNSAPDKSGLPSDRFSAERTGGSVSTLTIQRTQQEDSAVYLCASSTGTGGQQPQHFGDGTRLSIL.

The rearrangement links TRBV5-1 to TRBJ1-2; 9 positions agree with TRBD1. CDR3 length: 17 residues. Germline assignment: CDR1 SGHRS and CDR2 YFSETQ. J lost 4 bases, V lost 4 bases, and 14 bases had no gene match. The CDR3, as DNA: TGCGCCAGCAGCCCGGGACAGGGTAGGAGGTACCCCTATGGCTACACCTTC. Its translation is CASSPGQGRRYPYGYTF.

The V call is TRBV21-1, the J call TRBJ2-3; the table's D call of TRBD2 was not tested on the DNA. TRBV21-1 is a pseudogene. This CDR3 spans 18 amino acids. The CDR3 nucleotides read TGTGCCAGCAGCAAAGTGGGGCCGACTAGCGGGAGTACAGATACGCAGTATTTT. It codes for CASSKVGPTSGSTDTQYF.

CDR3 coding DNA: TGTGCCAGCAGGCTAGGGGTAGGTGAGCAGTTCTTC. Its translation is CASRLGVGEQFF. V usage is TRBV3-1 (or the pseudogene TRBV3-2) and J usage is TRBJ2-1, with D possibly matching TRBD1 (5 bases). V gave up 6 bases and J gave up 9 bases, with 12 bases separating them. There are 12 residues in the CDR3. CDR1 and CDR2 (germline): LGHDT, YNNKEL (reference sequence).

CDR3 nucleotide sequence: TGCAGCGTTGCGCGTCAGGGCTATGGCTACACCTTC. Its translation is CSVARQGYGYTF. This chain connects TRBV29-1 to TRBJ1-2, with D possibly matching TRBD1 (5 bases). Trimming removed 4 bases from V and 4 bases from J, with 10 bases in between. Looked up from germline, CDR1 is SQVTM and CDR2 is ANQGSEA. The length of the CDR3 is 12 residues.

This clone was detected only a few times. The V call is TRBV25-1, the J call TRBJ2-3, with 10 bases identical to TRBD2. Trimming removed 8 bases from V and 3 bases from J; junction bases left unmatched: 14. The germline V gene encodes CDR1 MGHDK and CDR2 SYGVNS. The CDR3 sequence is 17 residues long. The CDR3 region has the DNA TGTGCCAGCCAACCCTCAAGGAGTAGCGGGGGGACAGATACGCAGTATTTT. Translating gives CASQPSRSSGGTDTQYF.

V is TRBV7-2 and J is TRBJ1-1, with TRBD1 as a possible D gene (5 bases). The germline gives CDR1 SGHTA, CDR2 FQGNSA. With 4 bases removed from V and 6 bases from J, the gap between germline ends came to 12 bases. CDR3 size: 13 residues. CDR3 DNA sequence: TGTGCCAGCAGCTATCAGGGTGGGGCTGAAGCTTTCTTT. This encodes CASSYQGGAEAFF.